Each of the 24 T cell receptor beta chains below was sequenced from the same sample in a study of CD8 T cells in ankylosing spondylitis. Each CDR3 protein gets one entry after TCRdb re-called the 5' RACE reads with MiXCR. The sample lists around 320,000 distinct CDR3 sequences, less than 25% occurring once. Material: blood, either unsorted or a sorted T cell fraction (not recorded which). All receptors come from a female donor with ankylosing spondylitis or in good health (not recorded which).

This clonotype was counted a few times. The V call is TRBV28, the J call TRBJ2-7; 8 bases align to TRBD1. V was clipped by 5 bases and J by 0 bases; unmatched bases: 6. Germline CDR1 reads MDHEN; CDR2 reads SYDVKM. This CDR3 spans 15 amino acids. The CDR3 coding sequence is TGTGCCAGCAGTATAGTGGGACAGGTCTCCTACGAGCAGTACTTC. Amino acids: CASSIVGQVSYEQYF.

The chain couples TRBV10-3 to TRBJ2-3, with unresolved D. The V gene's germline CDR1 is ENHRY and CDR2 SYGVKD. The CDR3 runs to 14 residues. V was trimmed by 4 bases and J by 7 bases, leaving 15 bases between them. Here the CDR3 DNA reads TGTGCCATCAGTGGACCTGACTTGGTTAATACGCAGTATTTT. Protein product: CAISGPDLVNTQYF.

This clonotype turned up a few times. The chain employs TRBV10-3 and TRBJ1-5; no clear D gene. The CDR3 runs 12 residues. Germline CDR1 and CDR2: ENHRY and SYGVKD. V was pared by 2 bases and J by 4 bases, with 3 bases between. The DNA of the CDR3 is TGTGCCATCAGTGAGCCGAATCAGCCCCAGCATTTT. Translated: CAISEPNQPQHF.

This sequence joins TRBV7-6 and TRBJ2-2, with TRBD1 as a possible D gene (5 bases). This CDR3 comprises 13 residues. V was cut by 8 bases and J by 5 bases, with 12 bases left in between. Looked up from germline, CDR1 is SGHVS and CDR2 is FNYEAQ. The CDR3 is CASSRVGTGELFF. For the CDR3, the DNA is TGTGCCAGCTCCAGGGTAGGGACCGGGGAGCTGTTTTTT.

The chain joins TRBV20-1 to TRBJ2-1; 10 bases fit TRBD2. CDR1 is DFQATT, CDR2 SNEGSKA, per germline (reference sequence). The CDR3 is 17 residues long. V shed 5 bases, J shed 7 bases, and the junction held 17 bases outside the gene matches. The CDR3 sequence is CSAFSGLLAGVHNEQFF. The DNA for the CDR3 is TGCAGTGCTTTCTCCGGCCTCCTAGCGGGAGTTCATAATGAGCAGTTCTTC.

This clonotype was detected ten times or more. The chain is built from TRBV29-1 and TRBJ2-4; 11 nucleotides align to TRBD1. Germline CDR1 SQVTM, CDR2 ANQGSEA. Trimming cost V 7 bases and J 7 bases; bases outside gene matches: 6. The CDR3 is made up of 13 amino acids. The CDR3 DNA sequence: TGCAGCGCCACCGGGACAGGGGGGAACATTCAGTACTTC. This translates into CSATGTGGNIQYF.

The table lists this clonotype with a few counts. The chain is built from TRBV20-1 and TRBJ1-6, with 8 bases matching TRBD1. The CDR3 totals 14 residues. V trimming: 6 bases; J trimming: 7 bases; junction bases outside the gene matches: 8. Germline CDR1 DFQATT, CDR2 SNEGSKA (reference sequence). This chain's CDR3 is CSATPQGANSPLHF. In nucleotides, the CDR3 is TGCAGTGCCACACCTCAGGGGGCCAATTCACCCCTCCACTTT.

V and J are TRBV7-9 and TRBJ2-5, with a weak D call TRBD1 (6 bases). CDR3 size: 14 residues. V dropped 0 bases and J dropped 4 bases, with 9 bases sitting between them. Germline V gene lookup returns CDR1 SEHNR and CDR2 FQNEAQ (reference sequence). The CDR3 reads CASSLATGLETQYF. CDR3 DNA sequence: TGTGCCAGCAGCTTAGCAACAGGGTTAGAGACCCAGTACTTC.

This clonotype was detected only once. V usage is TRBV2 and J usage is TRBJ2-1; possibly TRBD1 for D (7 bases). CDR1 and CDR2 from the germline V gene are SNHLY and FYNNEI. The CDR3 runs to 13 residues. Trimming took 5 bases from V and 6 from J, leaving 11 bases between them. CDR3 coding DNA: TGTGCCAGCAGTAGGGGGCGGGGCAATGAGCAGTTCTTC. It yields the protein CASSRGRGNEQFF.

The genes are TRBV12-3 or TRBV12-4 and TRBJ2-1; D remains ambiguous. This CDR3 has 15 amino acids. The V end was cut by 5 bases, the J end by 0 bases, with 11 bases between. The CDR3 protein is CASSTSTSSYNEQFF. The CDR3 DNA reads TGTGCCAGCAGTACCTCCACGAGCTCCTACAATGAGCAGTTCTTC.

This clonotype was seen more than once but under ten times. The CDR3 bases are TGCAGCGTTGAATTCCTGCGGGGTAACAATGAGCAGTTCTTC. This codes for CSVEFLRGNNEQFF. V is TRBV29-1 and J is TRBJ2-1; possibly TRBD2 for D (6 bases). Germline V CDR1 and CDR2: SQVTM, ANQGSEA. CDR3 size: 14 residues. V lost 2 bases and J 5 bases, leaving 13 bases between the germline ends.

This clonotype was detected many times. The chain uses TRBV12-3 or TRBV12-4 and TRBJ1-5; tentative D call: TRBD1 (6 bases). Trimming removed 4 bases from V and 5 bases from J, with 12 bases in between. CDR3 length: 14 amino acids. CDR3: CASSYGQNDQPQHF. Written as DNA, the CDR3 is TGTGCCAGCAGTTACGGACAGAACGATCAGCCCCAGCATTTT.

The chain is built from TRBV6-6 and TRBJ1-2; TRBD1 might be the D (5 bases). This CDR3 has 13 residues. Deletions cut 5 bases from V and 1 base from J, with 8 bases between. The V gene's germline CDR1 is MNHNY and CDR2 SVGAGI (reference sequence). The CDR3 nucleotides are TGTGCCAGCAGTCCCGACAGTAACTATGGCTACACCTTC. It encodes CASSPDSNYGYTF.

The chain joins TRBV10-1 to TRBJ1-1; D unresolved. CDR3 length equals 13 residues. V was cut by 0 bases and J by 4 bases, with 6 bases left in between. Germline V gene sequence: CDR1 WNHNN, CDR2 SYGVQD (reference sequence). The CDR3 DNA sequence: TGCGCCAGCAGTGAGTCTCTATCCACTGAAGCTTTCTTT. Translation gives CASSESLSTEAFF.

This clonotype was counted between two and nine times. The chain carries TRBV7-9 and TRBJ1-5; D gene uncertain. Between the trimmed V and J ends, which lost 1 base and 7 bases, there was a span of 8 bases. The CDR3 is made up of 13 amino acids. The germline CDR1 and CDR2 sequences are SEHNR and FQNEAQ (reference sequence). The CDR3 sequence: CASSLEVEQPQHF. DNA of the CDR3: TGTGCCAGCAGCTTAGAGGTGGAGCAGCCCCAGCATTTT.

The rearrangement joins TRBV20-1 to TRBJ2-1, with 10 bases aligning to TRBD1. CDR1 is DFQATT and CDR2 is SNEGSKA in the germline V gene (reference sequence). The CDR3 sequence is 17 residues long. The CDR3 is CCARFLAWDRGGNEQFF. DNA of the CDR3: TGCTGCGCTAGGTTCCTCGCCTGGGACAGGGGCGGCAATGAGCAGTTCTTC.

In its sample, this clonotype was seen many times. The chain uses TRBV20-1 and TRBJ2-5; D is possibly TRBD1 (5 bases). The V end lost 4 bases, the J end lost 3 bases, and 9 bases lay between the germline ends. From germline, CDR1 is DFQATT and CDR2 SNEGSKA (reference sequence). The CDR3 sequence is 12 residues long. Here the CDR3 DNA reads TGCAGTGCTACAGACAGAGAAGAGACCCAGTACTTC. Protein product: CSATDREETQYF.

This clonotype was detected only a few times. The CDR3: CASSSARRNEQYF. The DNA of the CDR3 is TGTGCCAGCAGTAGCGCGAGGAGAAATGAGCAGTACTTC. This chain links TRBV12-3 or TRBV12-4 with TRBJ2-7; no firm D call. CDR3 size: 13 residues. V lost 5 bases, J lost 7 bases, and 15 bases lay in between.

The V and J genes are TRBV12-3 or TRBV12-4 and TRBJ2-7; D gene uncertain. CDR3 length: 13 amino acids. Trimming stripped 6 bases from V and 0 bases from J, with 9 bases between. CDR3 nucleotides: TGTGCCAGCAGGAAACCCAGCTCCTACGAGCAGTACTTC. Its protein product is CASRKPSSYEQYF.

CDR3 DNA sequence: TGTGCCAGCTCACCTACCGGGACTACCACAGATACGCAGTATTTT. It specifies CASSPTGTTTDTQYF. The chain employs TRBV18 and TRBJ2-3; 7 positions match TRBD2. V trimming: 3 bases; J trimming: 2 bases; junction bases outside the gene matches: 5. From germline, CDR1 is KGHSH and CDR2 LQKENI. This CDR3 spans 15 amino acids.

CDR3 nucleotides: TGTGCCAGCAGTTTAGCGGGAGGACCAGGTGAGCAGTTCTTC. Amino acid sequence: CASSLAGGPGEQFF. This rearrangement joins TRBV12-3 or TRBV12-4 to TRBJ2-1; possible D gene TRBD2, 6 bases. CDR3 length: 14 amino acids. Deletions cut 0 bases from V and 9 bases from J, with 12 bases between.

This clonotype was observed many times. The chain joins TRBV12-3 or TRBV12-4 to TRBJ1-5; D is ambiguous. The CDR3 contains 16 residues. V was trimmed by 5 bases and J by 1 base, leaving 15 bases between them. The CDR3 loop reads CASSPPDGLSNQPQHF. CDR3 sequence (DNA): TGTGCCAGCAGTCCCCCAGATGGTCTAAGCAATCAGCCCCAGCATTTT.

This clonotype was observed a handful of times. The V call is TRBV29-1, the J call TRBJ2-7, with D possibly being TRBD1 (6 bases). Per germline, CDR1 SQVTM and CDR2 ANQGSEA. Trimming pared 6 bases from V and 3 bases from J, leaving 15 bases between. This CDR3 comprises 13 residues. As DNA, the CDR3 is TGCAGCGTGGCAGGGGTGAAACTCTACGAGCAGTACTTC. It codes for CSVAGVKLYEQYF.

The chain's CDR3 is CSARDAPGASYEQYF. CDR3 in DNA: TGCAGTGCTAGAGATGCACCGGGAGCCTCCTACGAGCAGTACTTC. This rearrangement joins TRBV20-1 to TRBJ2-7, with D possibly TRBD2 on 6 matching bases. The CDR3 runs 15 residues. Trimming removed 0 bases from V and 0 bases from J, with 12 bases in between. Germline CDR1 reads DFQATT; CDR2 reads SNEGSKA (reference sequence).